This T cell receptor (beta chain) was recorded in a study of cytomegalovirus exposure and HLA in healthy donors. PCR employed 60 Vbeta and 13 Jbeta primers. Sequencing was performed with immunoSEQ multiplex PCR; in TCRdb, only in-frame clones are kept and a portion is missing. The sample lists approximately 150,000 clones, about 65% occurring once. V was cut by 4 bases and J by 0 bases, with 13 bases left in between. CDR1 SGHRS and CDR2 YFSETQ come from the germline V gene. CDR3 length equals 15 residues. The TCR sequence derives from a woman younger than 45 in good health and CMV-seronegative. Sequencing was done on a sample of PBMCs. The V and J genes are TRBV5-1 and TRBJ1-2, with D maybe TRBD1 (6 bases). The CDR3 protein is CASSTGQLPNYGYTF. The DNA of the CDR3 is TGCGCCAGCAGCACAGGACAGTTACCTAACTATGGCTACACCTTC.